The present entry profiles one T cell receptor (beta chain) with its context. Antigen unknown. The data were produced by immunoSEQ multiplex PCR, yet TCRdb's version contains in-frame clones alone and is incomplete. The table records some 120,000 clones, 93% of them present only once. The data belong to a study of T cell responses to AZD1222 COVID-19 vaccine. The study, taken as a whole, reports: Nearly half of spike-specific TCRs reportedly target variant regions that are unmutated in the B.1.351 and B.1.1.7 variants. Only after the peak T cell response were repertoires sampled. Clonal diversity was possibly underestimated, and white British individuals and females predominated among donors. Baseline seropositivity characterized only six AZD1222 recipients.

The CDR3 length is 15 residues. Trimming took 0 bases from V and 2 from J; bases not matched to a gene: 6. CDR1 and CDR2 from the germline V gene are GTSNPN and SVGIG (reference sequence). This material consisted of peripheral blood, taken on day 0 of AZD1222 vaccination. The J gene is TRBJ2-7, the V gene TRBV30; 8 bases line up with TRBD2. The sequence was collected from an adult in good health. The CDR3 loop is CAWSVRGRYTYEQYF. CDR3 nucleotide sequence: TGTGCCTGGAGTGTACGCGGGAGGTATACCTACGAGCAGTACTTC.